This T cell receptor (beta chain) was captured by sequencing in a study of Ad26.COV2.S vaccination and SARS-CoV-2 variants. The data were produced by immunoSEQ multiplex PCR, yet TCRdb's version contains in-frame clones alone and is incomplete. Altogether about 480,000 clones are present, roughly 89% being singletons, with the ten largest covering about 13%. General study findings and limits: Substantial breadth in spike-specific CD8+ and CD4+ T cell responses was reportedly seen after vaccination. Among vaccine recipients, spike-specific TCR breadth exceeded that of placebo recipients.

Notes on this clone: Its antigen is not known.

Noted treatment: about 20 received Ad26.COV2.S at low or high dose, single or two shots; about 5 received placebo; per-sample allocation not given. Sample collection was performed on day 63 after the first vaccine or placebo injection. Germline lookup yields CDR1 SGHTA and CDR2 FQGTGA. The length of the CDR3 is 14 residues. V lost 1 base to trimming and J lost 3 bases, with 10 bases between them. The clonotype comes from a person between 18 and 65 years old who received the Ad26.COV2.S COVID-19 vaccine or a placebo. This sample comprised peripheral blood, obtained in a trial of Ad26.COV2.S vaccine versus placebo. The chain links TRBV7-3 to TRBJ2-7, with D perhaps TRBD2 (5 bases). The CDR3 region is CASSLIPGIYEQYF. CDR3 in DNA: TGTGCCAGCAGCTTAATTCCGGGGATCTACGAGCAGTACTTC. Based on the CDR3 plus reference TRBV7-3 and TRBJ2-7, the full variable domain is GAGVSQTPSNKVTEKGKYVELRCDPISGHTALYWYRQSLGQGPEFLIYFQGTGAADDSGLPNDRFFAVRPEGSVSTLKIQRTERGDSAVYLCASSLIPGIYEQYFGPGTRLTVT.